This TCR beta chain was documented in a study of T cells after yellow fever vaccination. Overall study results and limits: The secondary response showed a weaker magnitude and a faster peak, day 5 versus 15. Once the booster was given, most primary-vaccination clones reappeared, at 95% to 97% for CD4 and over 75% for CD8.

MiXCR, run by TCRdb on the 5' RACE reads, gives a single entry per CDR3 protein. The profile shows nearly 550,000 distinct CDR3 sequences, about a fifth of them singletons. The CDR3 runs to 15 residues. V lost 3 bases and J lost 1, with 13 bases in between. The germline V gene encodes CDR1 SGHRS and CDR2 YFSETQ. Worth noting for this clonotype: Its antigen is undetermined.

This receptor was taken from a young man who received the YFV17D yellow fever vaccine. This rearrangement joins TRBV5-1 to TRBJ2-5, with D possibly being TRBD2 (5 bases). The sample consisted of PBMCs, taken 15 days after the yellow fever booster vaccination. The CDR3 region is CASSSAPGSQETQYF. Here the CDR3 DNA reads TGCGCCAGCAGCTCGGCACCGGGAAGCCAAGAGACCCAGTACTTC.